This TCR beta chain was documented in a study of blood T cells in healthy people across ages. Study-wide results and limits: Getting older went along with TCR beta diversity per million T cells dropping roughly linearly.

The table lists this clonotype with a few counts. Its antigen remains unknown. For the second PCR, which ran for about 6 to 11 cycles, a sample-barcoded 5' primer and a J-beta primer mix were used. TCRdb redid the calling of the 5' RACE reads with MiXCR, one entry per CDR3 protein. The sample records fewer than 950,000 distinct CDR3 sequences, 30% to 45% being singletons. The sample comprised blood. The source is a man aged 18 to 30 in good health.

This chain's CDR3 is CASSSLRDTDTQYF. CDR3 nucleotides: TGTGCCAGTAGCAGCCTGAGAGACACAGATACGCAGTATTTT. The chain has TRBV19 and TRBJ2-3; D is ambiguous. The CDR3 extends over 14 amino acids. V shed 6 bases and J shed 2 bases, with 12 bases lying between them. Germline CDR1 is LNHDA and CDR2 is SQIVND (reference sequence).